These 30 T cell receptor beta chains were sequenced from one sample in a study of blood T cell repertoires in COVID-19. Profiling relied on immunoSEQ multiplex PCR, and the TCRdb table lists in-frame clones only, not all of them. This sample has some 70,000 clones, with more than 70% found just once. Sequenced sample: peripheral blood. The source is a man aged 50 to 60 with COVID-19, enrolled during active disease.

V gene TRBV3-1 (or the pseudogene TRBV3-2) combines with J gene TRBJ1-2; perhaps TRBD1 as D (5 bases). Germline V gene lookup returns CDR1 LGHDT and CDR2 YNNKEL (reference sequence). The CDR3 extends over 14 amino acids. The V gene lost 1 base and the J gene lost 7 bases, with 13 bases spanning the gap. The CDR3 sequence is CASSQVQGGSGYTF. For the CDR3, the DNA is TGTGCCAGCAGCCAAGTTCAGGGAGGGAGTGGCTACACCTTC.

The chain uses TRBV6-4 and TRBJ2-1; 14 positions match TRBD2. There are 14 residues in the CDR3. V trimming: 2 bases; J trimming: 9 bases; junction bases outside the gene matches: 0. Germline V gene sequence: CDR1 MRHNA, CDR2 SNTAGT. CDR3 nucleotides: TGTGCCAGCAGTGACGGGACTAGCGGGAGTGAGCAGTTCTTC. Its protein is CASSDGTSGSEQFF.

This CDR3 reads CASSPFRNSPLHF. DNA of the CDR3: TGTGCCAGCAGCCCGTTCAGAAATTCACCCCTCCACTTT. This chain joins TRBV7-2 and TRBJ1-6; D remains ambiguous. Germline CDR1 reads SGHTA; CDR2 reads FQGNSA. V was cut by 5 bases and J by 7 bases, with 9 bases left in between. The CDR3 is 13 amino acids.

The chain employs TRBV28 and TRBJ1-3; weak D call: TRBD1 (5 bases). This CDR3 contains 16 residues. V dropped 4 bases and J dropped 0 bases, with 13 bases sitting between them. Germline V gene lookup returns CDR1 MDHEN and CDR2 SYDVKM. Written as DNA, the CDR3 is TGTGCCAGCAGTTCGGACACAAGAAGCTCTGGAAACACCATATATTTT. This gives the protein CASSSDTRSSGNTIYF.

This chain joins TRBV28 and TRBJ2-3; the match to TRBD1 covers 7 bases. The V gene's germline CDR1 is MDHEN and CDR2 SYDVKM. V lost 6 bases and J lost 1; bases outside the gene matches: 1. The CDR3 length is 13 residues. CDR3 region: CASSTGGTDTQYF. CDR3 DNA: TGTGCCAGCAGCACAGGGGGCACAGATACGCAGTATTTT.

This clone was detected a few times. V usage is TRBV3-1 (or the pseudogene TRBV3-2) and J usage is TRBJ1-2; perhaps TRBD1 as D (6 bases). This CDR3 has 19 residues. Germline V lookup: CDR1 LGHDT, CDR2 YNNKEL (reference sequence). V dropped 4 bases and J dropped 0 bases, with 24 bases sitting between them. In nucleotides, the CDR3 is TGTGCCAGCAGCCCAGCGGCATGGACAGTAGCTCTACCTAACTATGGCTACACCTTC. Protein sequence: CASSPAAWTVALPNYGYTF.

V gene TRBV9 combines with J gene TRBJ1-2, with unresolved D. Germline loops: CDR1 SGDLS, CDR2 YYNGEE. The ends were cut back, 1 base at V and 2 bases at J, with 21 bases in the middle. The CDR3 has 18 amino acids. The CDR3 sequence is CASSVTRGSWAGNYGYTF. CDR3 nucleotide sequence: TGTGCCAGCAGCGTAACCCGTGGGTCGTGGGCTGGGAACTATGGCTACACCTTC.

This sequence joins TRBV5-4 and TRBJ1-2; a possible D gene is TRBD1 (5 bases). Trimming took 4 bases from V and 6 from J, leaving 13 bases between them. Germline lookup yields CDR1 SGHNT and CDR2 YYREEE (reference sequence). This CDR3 has 13 residues. The CDR3 loop is CASSPPGRDGYTF. DNA of the CDR3: TGTGCCAGCAGCCCCCCGGGCAGGGATGGCTACACCTTC.

V is TRBV25-1 and J is TRBJ2-5; 9 bases are shared with TRBD2. CDR3 length: 16 amino acids. Per germline, CDR1 MGHDK and CDR2 SYGVNS. With V trimmed by 5 bases and J by 5 bases, 12 bases remained unmatched. CDR3 DNA sequence: TGTGCCAGCAGTTATAGGTTAGCGGGAGCGCGGGAGACCCAGTACTTC. Its protein product is CASSYRLAGARETQYF.

This clone was counted only a few times. The rearrangement joins TRBV27 to TRBJ1-1; D uncertain. The CDR3 loop spans 14 amino acids. Trimming took off 3 bases at V and 3 bases at J, with 11 bases between the two ends. CDR1 and CDR2 from the germline V gene are MNHEY and SMNVEV (reference sequence). CDR3 residues: CASSFEQTDTEAFF. The CDR3 DNA reads TGTGCCAGCAGTTTTGAGCAAACCGACACTGAAGCTTTCTTT.

This rearrangement joins TRBV5-6 to TRBJ1-1; D unclear. Between the trimmed V and J ends, which lost 1 base and 7 bases, there was a span of 8 bases. Germline V gives CDR1 SGHDT, CDR2 YYEEEE. The CDR3 has 12 residues. The CDR3: CASSLLEIEAFF. The CDR3 bases are TGTGCCAGCAGCTTGTTAGAAATTGAAGCTTTCTTT.

The chain combines TRBV6-5 with TRBJ2-7, with TRBD1 matching over 9 bases. V dropped 6 bases and J dropped 5; count of bases not matched to a gene: 8. This CDR3 spans 14 amino acids. Germline assignment: CDR1 MNHEY and CDR2 SVGAGI. Written as DNA, the CDR3 is TGTGCCAGCAGATCCGGGACAGGGATCCACGAGCAGTACTTC. Protein: CASRSGTGIHEQYF.

V is TRBV10-3 and J is TRBJ2-1; 8 bases are shared with TRBD1. Germline CDR1 is ENHRY and CDR2 is SYGVKD. V was pared by 5 bases and J by 2 bases, with 8 bases of the junction left unmatched. There are 16 residues in the CDR3. The CDR3 DNA sequence: TGTGCCATCAGTAAGACAGGGGACCCAACCTACAATGAGCAGTTCTTC. Encoded protein: CAISKTGDPTYNEQFF.

The rearrangement links TRBV19 to TRBJ1-5; TRBD1 agrees at 7 bases. Germline CDR1 LNHDA, CDR2 SQIVND (reference sequence). The CDR3 consists of 14 residues. V was pared by 5 bases and J by 6 bases, with 7 bases of the junction left unmatched. The CDR3 DNA is TGTGCCAGTAGTTCCCAGGGGGGCGGTCAGCCCCAGCATTTT. Encoded protein: CASSSQGGGQPQHF.

The chain is built from TRBV5-1 and TRBJ2-7; unclear D gene. The CDR3 has 15 residues. Germline V gene data show CDR1 as SGHRS and CDR2 as YFSETQ. The germline V and J ends were trimmed by 4 bases and 1 base, with 15 bases remaining between them. CDR3 nucleotide sequence: TGCGCCAGCAGCCACGACACTTTCCTATCCTACGAGCAGTACTTC. It specifies CASSHDTFLSYEQYF.

V is TRBV2 and J is TRBJ1-2, with no clear D. Trimming removed 7 bases at V and 3 bases at J, with 15 bases between. Germline CDR1 SNHLY, CDR2 FYNNEI. This CDR3 is built from 14 residues. The CDR3 DNA is TGTGCCAGCAACCCGGGAGGTTTCGACTATGGCTACACCTTC. Amino acid sequence: CASNPGGFDYGYTF.

The chain joins TRBV3-1 (or the pseudogene TRBV3-2) to TRBJ1-1; 9 bases align to TRBD1. Germline V gene lookup returns CDR1 LGHDT and CDR2 YNNKEL (reference sequence). The CDR3 is 14 residues long. J was trimmed by 2 bases and V by 4 bases; bases with no gene match: 2. The CDR3 protein is CASSLQGANTEAFF. Here the CDR3 DNA reads TGTGCCAGCAGCCTACAGGGGGCCAACACTGAAGCTTTCTTT.

The chain carries TRBV15 and TRBJ2-6; a weak D match, TRBD2 (6 bases). The germline V gene encodes CDR1 LNHNV and CDR2 YYDKDF (reference sequence). The CDR3 is made up of 15 amino acids. Trimming shortened V by 8 bases and J by 0 bases, and 11 bases separated the two germline ends. The CDR3 bases are TGTGCCACCGCGGGACTGCCCTCTGGGGCCAACGTCCTGACTTTC. This gives the protein CATAGLPSGANVLTF.

In its sample, this clone was seen once. V is TRBV9 and J is TRBJ1-2; 9 nucleotides align to TRBD1. With 5 bases clipped from V and 8 bases from J, the junction kept 10 bases outside the gene matches. Germline CDR1 reads SGDLS; CDR2 reads YYNGEE. CDR3 length: 14 amino acids. CDR3 protein: CASRVGQGVGGYTF. The CDR3 coding sequence is TGTGCCAGCAGGGTGGGACAGGGAGTCGGGGGCTACACCTTC.

The chain employs TRBV12-3 or TRBV12-4 and TRBJ1-6; D not resolved. The V and J ends lost 4 bases and 10 bases respectively, with 8 bases between them. The CDR3 extends over 12 amino acids. As DNA, the CDR3 is TGTGCCAGCAGTTCGGGATTATCACCCCTCCACTTT. Protein sequence: CASSSGLSPLHF.

The chain links TRBV10-3 to TRBJ2-1; D possibly corresponds to TRBD2 (6 bases). CDR3 length: 18 amino acids. V was trimmed by 4 bases and J by 3 bases, leaving 22 bases between them. Per the germline V gene, CDR1 is ENHRY and CDR2 is SYGVKD. The CDR3 DNA reads TGTGCCATCAGTGCAGCTGTGAGCGGGCCGCAGGGCTACAATGAGCAGTTCTTC. It yields the protein CAISAAVSGPQGYNEQFF.

The chain carries TRBV15 and TRBJ1-4; 7 positions match TRBD1. Trimming took 2 bases from V and 0 from J; bases not matched to a gene: 0. Germline CDR1 is LNHNV and CDR2 is YYDKDF (reference sequence). The CDR3 is 15 residues long. The CDR3: CATSRTGATNEKLFF. As DNA, the CDR3 is TGTGCCACCAGCAGAACAGGGGCAACTAATGAAAAACTGTTTTTT.

V gene TRBV21-1 combines with J gene TRBJ2-1; TRBD2 is the table's D call, not checked against the DNA. TRBV21-1 is shown as a pseudogene. This CDR3 comprises 16 residues. The CDR3 DNA reads as TGTGCCAGCAGCAAAGGGGGGGGGACTAGCAGGAATGAGCAGTTCTTC. Protein: CASSKGGGTSRNEQFF.

The rearrangement uses TRBV25-1 and TRBJ2-7; TRBD2 aligns across 7 bases. Germline V gene lookup returns CDR1 MGHDK and CDR2 SYGVNS. This CDR3 contains 14 residues. The V segment lost 6 bases and the J segment 7 bases; nucleotides outside the gene matches: 12. CDR3 in amino acids: CASRSPGGTGEQYF. The CDR3 DNA sequence: TGTGCCAGCAGATCCCCGGGAGGCACCGGAGAGCAGTACTTC.

The genes are TRBV15 and TRBJ2-3, with TRBD2 matching over 7 bases. This CDR3 spans 15 amino acids. V dropped 0 bases and J dropped 3; count of bases not matched to a gene: 3. CDR1 is LNHNV and CDR2 is YYDKDF in the germline V gene (reference sequence). CDR3 sequence reads: CATSREGGVTDTQYF. The CDR3 nucleotides are TGTGCCACCAGCAGAGAGGGAGGGGTGACAGATACGCAGTATTTT.

The J gene is TRBJ1-3, the V gene TRBV25-1; perhaps TRBD1 as D (5 bases). CDR3 length equals 13 residues. The germline gives CDR1 MGHDK, CDR2 SYGVNS. The V gene lost 9 bases and the J gene lost 4 bases, with 13 bases spanning the gap. This chain's CDR3 is CASTQAAGNTIYF. CDR3 nucleotides: TGTGCCAGTACACAGGCGGCCGGAAACACCATATATTTT.

V and J are TRBV2 and TRBJ2-7; no reliable D call. CDR3 length equals 15 residues. Trimming pared 2 bases from V and 3 bases from J, leaving 14 bases between. The V gene's germline CDR1 is SNHLY and CDR2 FYNNEI. The CDR3 protein is CASSERVERIYEQYF. Here the CDR3 DNA reads TGTGCCAGCAGTGAACGCGTGGAGAGGATCTACGAGCAGTACTTC.

The chain uses TRBV19 and TRBJ2-4; the match to TRBD1 covers 9 bases. The CDR3 extends over 16 amino acids. V trimming: 5 bases; J trimming: 5 bases; junction bases outside the gene matches: 10. Germline-derived CDR1 and CDR2 are LNHDA and SQIVND (reference sequence). CDR3 protein: CASSPTDRGNQNIQYF. The DNA for the CDR3 is TGTGCCAGTAGTCCGACCGACAGGGGGAACCAAAACATTCAGTACTTC.

The V gene is TRBV30, the J gene TRBJ2-7; tentative D call: TRBD1 (6 bases). The CDR3 loop spans 12 amino acids. Germline CDR1 and CDR2: GTSNPN and SVGIG (reference sequence). Trimming stripped 3 bases from V and 0 bases from J, with 6 bases between. In DNA form, the CDR3 reads TGTGCCTGGAGGGACAGCTCCTACGAGCAGTACTTC. Translated, it gives CAWRDSSYEQYF.

This clone was detected a few times. V and J are TRBV7-9 and TRBJ1-1; D not resolved. CDR3 length: 14 amino acids. Between the trimmed V and J ends, which lost 6 bases and 2 bases, there was a span of 13 bases. Germline-derived CDR1 and CDR2 are SEHNR and FQNEAQ (reference sequence). The CDR3 DNA reads as TGTGCCAGCAGGCCCGGAGTGGATAACACTGAAGCTTTCTTT. Translating gives CASRPGVDNTEAFF.